These T cell receptor beta chains were read from a single sample in a study of blood T cell repertoires in COVID-19. The method was immunoSEQ multiplex PCR; TCRdb's version includes in-frame clones alone and lacks a portion of them. Of roughly 140,000 clones listed, 82% are singletons. Source material: peripheral blood. These receptor sequences come from a woman over 75 with acute or convalescent COVID-19. Both conserved end residues are part of each CDR3. D genes are given only for firm matches. Clone size is shown for a subset of rows, as once, few, many or a class of expanded clone.

CDR3 length: 16
D gene: .
V gene: TRBV5-1
clone size: .
J gene: TRBJ2-2
CDR3 DNA: TGCGCCAGCAGCTTAGGGACTTCGGGGTACACCGGGGAGCTGTTTTTT
CDR3 protein: CASSLGTSGYTGELFF

CDR3 length: 16
D gene: .
V gene: TRBV2
clone size: .
J gene: TRBJ1-2
CDR3 DNA: TGTGCCAGCAGTGAAAGTGTCGGTCCACCTTTCTATGGCTACACCTTC
CDR3 protein: CASSESVGPPFYGYTF

CDR3 length: 13
D gene: .
V gene: TRBV29-1
clone size: once
J gene: TRBJ1-1
CDR3 DNA: TGCAGCGTTGACCCCGGGACACACAAGGGAGCTTTCTTT
CDR3 protein: CSVDPGTHKGAFF

CDR3 length: 16
D gene: .
V gene: TRBV5-1
clone size: once
J gene: TRBJ2-1
CDR3 DNA: TGCGCCAGCAGTCCACTTATGCAAGTATCCTACAATGAGCAGTTCTTC
CDR3 protein: CASSPLMQVSYNEQFF

CDR3 length: 19
D gene: TRBD2
V gene: TRBV28
clone size: .
J gene: TRBJ2-5
CDR3 DNA: TGTGCCAGCAGACCACTAGCGGGGGGGCCCTTTTTCCTGTTAGAGACCCAGTACTTC
CDR3 protein: CASRPLAGGPFFLLETQYF

CDR3 length: 12
D gene: .
V gene: TRBV27
clone size: .
J gene: TRBJ1-2
CDR3 DNA: TGTGCCAGCAGTTCCGGGAGCTATGGCTACACCTTC
CDR3 protein: CASSSGSYGYTF

CDR3 length: 13
D gene: TRBD1
V gene: TRBV7-8
clone size: once
J gene: TRBJ1-2
CDR3 DNA: TGTGCCAGCAGCTTTGGGACAGACTATGGCTACACCTTC
CDR3 protein: CASSFGTDYGYTF

CDR3 length: 16
D gene: TRBD1
V gene: TRBV7-2
clone size: .
J gene: TRBJ1-3
CDR3 DNA: TGTGCCAGCAGCCTTCCGGGACAGCGGCCTGGAAACACCATATATTTT
CDR3 protein: CASSLPGQRPGNTIYF

CDR3 length: 14
D gene: TRBD1
V gene: TRBV4-2
clone size: .
J gene: TRBJ1-2
CDR3 DNA: TGTGCCAGCAGCCAATCCAGGGGGCGGGATGGCTACACCTTC
CDR3 protein: CASSQSRGRDGYTF

CDR3 length: 17
D gene: TRBD2
V gene: TRBV27
clone size: once
J gene: TRBJ2-1
CDR3 DNA: TGTGCCAGCAGTTTTTTCCCCGGACTAGACTACAATGATGAGCAGTTCTTC
CDR3 protein: CASSFFPGLDYNDEQFF

CDR3 length: 16
D gene: TRBD2
V gene: TRBV5-1
clone size: .
J gene: TRBJ2-4
CDR3 DNA: TGCGCCAGCAGCTTGGCGGCGGACGGGGGGACGGGCCTCCAGTACTTC
CDR3 protein: CASSLAADGGTGLQYF

CDR3 length: 15
D gene: TRBD2
V gene: TRBV27
clone size: .
J gene: TRBJ2-3
CDR3 DNA: TGTGCCAGCAGGCCAAGACTAGCGAGGGTCGGTACGCAGTATTTT
CDR3 protein: CASRPRLARVGTQYF

CDR3 length: 16
D gene: .
V gene: TRBV6-6
clone size: .
J gene: TRBJ2-1
CDR3 DNA: TGTGCCAGCAGTTACTCGGGGCGACTCTTGTACAATGAGCAGTTCTTC
CDR3 protein: CASSYSGRLLYNEQFF

CDR3 length: 17
D gene: TRBD1
V gene: TRBV24-1
clone size: .
J gene: TRBJ2-7
CDR3 DNA: TGTGCCACCAGTGCTAACCCCGCGGGACAGGGCTACTACGAGCAGTACTTC
CDR3 protein: CATSANPAGQGYYEQYF

CDR3 length: 14
D gene: .
V gene: TRBV5-6
clone size: .
J gene: TRBJ1-2
CDR3 DNA: TGTGCCAGCAGCTTGTTAAACGGAGACTATGGCTACACCTTC
CDR3 protein: CASSLLNGDYGYTF

CDR3 length: 13
D gene: .
V gene: TRBV6-5
clone size: .
J gene: TRBJ1-5
CDR3 DNA: TGTGCCAGCAGGATCGGGGGGGGTCAGCCCCAGCATTTT
CDR3 protein: CASRIGGGQPQHF

CDR3 length: 14
D gene: .
V gene: TRBV7-3
clone size: .
J gene: TRBJ1-1
CDR3 DNA: TGTGCCAGCAGCTTGCTGGGGGCCTTCACTGAAGCTTTCTTT
CDR3 protein: CASSLLGAFTEAFF

CDR3 length: 14
D gene: .
V gene: TRBV4-1
clone size: .
J gene: TRBJ1-5
CDR3 DNA: TGCGCCAGCAGCCAAGAAATTGCGTATCAGCCCCAGCATTTT
CDR3 protein: CASSQEIAYQPQHF

CDR3 length: 15
D gene: .
V gene: TRBV10-1
clone size: .
J gene: TRBJ2-3
CDR3 DNA: TGCGCCAGCAGTGATCCAAAATTCGGGACAGATACGCAGTATTTT
CDR3 protein: CASSDPKFGTDTQYF

CDR3 length: 17
D gene: TRBD1
V gene: TRBV5-4
clone size: .
J gene: TRBJ2-7
CDR3 DNA: TGTGCCAGCAGCTTGCGCTACCGGGACAGCCAATCCTACGAGCAGTACTTC
CDR3 protein: CASSLRYRDSQSYEQYF

CDR3 length: 15
D gene: TRBD1
V gene: TRBV2
clone size: .
J gene: TRBJ1-2
CDR3 DNA: TGTGCCAGCAGTGTTATAAGGGACAGGGCAAGTGGCTACACCTTC
CDR3 protein: CASSVIRDRASGYTF

CDR3 length: 11
D gene: .
V gene: TRBV4-1
clone size: .
J gene: TRBJ2-1
CDR3 DNA: TGCGCCAGCAGCCAAGGTCAGGGGCTGTTCTTC
CDR3 protein: CASSQGQGLFF

CDR3 length: 17
D gene: TRBD1
V gene: TRBV5-1
clone size: .
J gene: TRBJ1-5
CDR3 DNA: TGCGCCAGCAGTCCCGGGACAGGGTCTTATAGCAATCAGCCCCAGCATTTT
CDR3 protein: CASSPGTGSYSNQPQHF

CDR3 length: 13
D gene: .
V gene: TRBV7-3
clone size: many
J gene: TRBJ2-5
CDR3 DNA: TGTGCCAGCAGCTTTGCGGTTCAAGAGACCCAGTACTTC
CDR3 protein: CASSFAVQETQYF

CDR3 length: 14
D gene: TRBD2
V gene: TRBV24-1
clone size: .
J gene: TRBJ2-1
CDR3 DNA: TGTGCCACCAGTGTAGCGGGAGAGCGCAATGAGCAGTTCTTC
CDR3 protein: CATSVAGERNEQFF

CDR3 length: 15
D gene: TRBD1
V gene: TRBV28
clone size: .
J gene: TRBJ1-2
CDR3 DNA: TGTGCCAGCAGGCGGACAGGTTATCGGTCCTATGGCTACACCTTC
CDR3 protein: CASRRTGYRSYGYTF

CDR3 length: 19
D gene: TRBD2
V gene: TRBV4-1
clone size: .
J gene: TRBJ2-1
CDR3 DNA: TGCGCCAGCAGCCCCTGGACTAGCGTCTCCTCCCTCTCCTACAATGAGCAGTTCTTC
CDR3 protein: CASSPWTSVSSLSYNEQFF

CDR3 length: 16
D gene: TRBD2
V gene: TRBV2
clone size: .
J gene: TRBJ2-7
CDR3 DNA: TGTGCCAGCTGGTTGAATAGCGGGAAACCCTCCTACGAGCAGTACTTC
CDR3 protein: CASWLNSGKPSYEQYF

CDR3 length: 16
D gene: .
V gene: TRBV6-1
clone size: once
J gene: TRBJ1-4
CDR3 DNA: TGTGCCAGCAGTGATTTGCTTGCGGCAACTAATGAAAAACTGTTTTTT
CDR3 protein: CASSDLLAATNEKLFF

CDR3 length: 11
D gene: .
V gene: TRBV2
clone size: .
J gene: TRBJ2-7
CDR3 DNA: TGTGCCAGCAGCATCTCCTACGAGCAGTACTTC
CDR3 protein: CASSISYEQYF

CDR3 length: 10
D gene: .
V gene: TRBV19
clone size: .
J gene: TRBJ1-5
CDR3 DNA: TGTGCCACTGGGCCCCATCCCCAGCATTTT
CDR3 protein: CATGPHPQHF

CDR3 length: 14
D gene: .
V gene: TRBV3-1/TRBV3-2
clone size: .
J gene: TRBJ1-1
CDR3 DNA: TGTGCCAGCAGCCAGTGGGGGCAGGGCACTGAAGCTTTCTTT
CDR3 protein: CASSQWGQGTEAFF

CDR3 length: 17
D gene: TRBD2
V gene: TRBV5-6
clone size: .
J gene: TRBJ2-3
CDR3 DNA: TGTGCCAGCAGCCAAGGACTAGCGGGAGGATTTACAGATACGCAGTATTTT
CDR3 protein: CASSQGLAGGFTDTQYF

CDR3 length: 14
D gene: TRBD2
V gene: TRBV6-5
clone size: few
J gene: TRBJ2-7
CDR3 DNA: TGTGCCAGCACGTTGCGGGAGATATACTACGAGCAGTACTTC
CDR3 protein: CASTLREIYYEQYF

CDR3 length: 12
D gene: .
V gene: TRBV30
clone size: once
J gene: TRBJ1-4
CDR3 DNA: TGTGCCTGCCCCGATGGAGCGGGAGGTCTGTTTTTT
CDR3 protein: CACPDGAGGLFF